Listed below are T cell receptor beta chains from one sample, sequenced in a study of identical twins. TCRdb used MiXCR to reprocess the 5' RACE reads, holding one entry per CDR3 protein. The sample lists 300,000 to 400,000 distinct CDR3 sequences, 9% to 15% occurring once. The same data also went into a second study, on yellow fever vaccine responses in identical twins.

The specimen sequenced was CD8+ T cells sorted from blood. These receptor sequences come from a woman aged 18-29 years in good health. The CDR3 runs from the conserved cysteine through the conserved F or W. The D gene is left open where the match is weak. The listing skips clone size in some rows; elsewhere it reads once, few, many or a size class.

cdr3_aa cdr3_nt j_call d_call clone_size v_call
CASSNPRGTGNNEQFF TGTGCCAGCAGCAACCCGAGGGGGACAGGGAACAATGAGCAGTTCTTC TRBJ2-1 TRBD1 few TRBV7-9
CASSGREEETQYF TGTGCCAGCAGTGGCCGGGAAGAAGAGACCCAGTACTTC TRBJ2-5 - few TRBV2
CSVEDGASGSSVYNEQFF TGCAGCGTTGAAGATGGAGCTAGCGGGAGCTCGGTCTACAATGAGCAGTTCTTC TRBJ2-1 TRBD2 few TRBV29-1
CSARASSGKSHYEQYF TGCAGTGCTAGAGCGTCTAGCGGAAAAAGTCATTACGAGCAGTACTTC TRBJ2-7 TRBD2 - TRBV20-1
CASSFAGANTGELFF TGTGCCAGCAGCTTCGCGGGGGCGAACACCGGGGAGCTGTTTTTT TRBJ2-2 TRBD2 - TRBV7-9
CASSLAFRNYEQYF TGTGCCAGCAGCTTAGCATTCAGAAACTACGAGCAGTACTTC TRBJ2-7 - few TRBV7-2
CASSLNDGRDTQYF TGTGCCAGCAGCTTAAACGATGGGAGAGATACGCAGTATTTT TRBJ2-3 - many TRBV7-9
CSALSGTGYQPQHF TGCAGTGCCCTCTCCGGGACAGGCTATCAGCCCCAGCATTTT TRBJ1-5 TRBD1 - TRBV20-1
CASSYSTGELFF TGTGCCAGCAGTTACAGCACCGGGGAGCTGTTTTTT TRBJ2-2 - many TRBV6-5
CASSLGGGRTEAFF TGCGCCAGCAGCCTTGGCGGGGGGCGCACTGAAGCTTTCTTT TRBJ1-1 - many TRBV4-1
CATSRSNRDRNLYEQYF TGTGCCACCAGCAGATCGAACCGGGACAGGAACCTCTACGAGCAGTACTTC TRBJ2-7 TRBD1 - TRBV15
CSANSGASGGTSTDTQYF TGCAGTGCTAACAGTGGGGCTAGCGGGGGAACTAGCACAGATACGCAGTATTTT TRBJ2-3 TRBD2 few TRBV20-1
CASLNLGAKGANVLTF TGTGCCAGCCTCAATCTGGGAGCTAAAGGGGCCAACGTCCTGACTTTC TRBJ2-6 - - TRBV7-9
CASSYPMTSGNTGELFF TGTGCCAGCAGTTATCCCATGACTAGCGGTAACACCGGGGAGCTGTTTTTT TRBJ2-2 TRBD2 - TRBV6-5
CASSSLAQKRQETQYF TGCGCCAGCAGCTCTCTTGCCCAGAAAAGACAAGAGACCCAGTACTTC TRBJ2-5 - few TRBV4-1
CASSYSSSYGYTF TGTGCCAGCAGTTACTCTTCCAGCTATGGCTACACCTTC TRBJ1-2 - - TRBV6-5
CASSLGQGGTGELFF TGTGCCAGCAGCTTGGGACAGGGAGGGACCGGGGAGCTGTTTTTT TRBJ2-2 - - TRBV5-5